This T cell receptor (beta chain) is from a study of T cell repertoires in cytomegalovirus infection. Across the study: CMV infection and matching HLA type were both indicated by public TCR beta signatures. Study results and caveats: Ex vivo responses were dominated by HLA-C-restricted CMV-specific TCR beta clonotypes. Summed frequency of shared TCR beta families picked out CMV carriers who also had the relevant HLA.

At least ten counts were recorded for this clonotype. Its antigen is as yet unknown. From the reads, TCRdb called clonotypes with MiXCR, one entry per CDR3 protein. The sample lists some 120,000 distinct CDR3 sequences, 10% occurring once. V gave up 0 bases and J gave up 4 bases, with 10 bases separating them. Germline V gene sequence: CDR1 SGDLS, CDR2 YYNGEE. The CDR3 consists of 14 residues. J is TRBJ1-2 and V is TRBV9; D is unclear. The source of this sequence is a human donor in good health (CMV status not recorded). Some clones in this sample may be carry-over from other donors' samples. The sample comprised PBMCs, sequenced either directly or after in vitro stimulation (not recorded which). In nucleotides, the CDR3 is TGTGCCAGCAGCGTAGGTGACACCTCCTATGGCTACACCTTC. Encoded protein: CASSVGDTSYGYTF.